This entry features one TCR beta chain sequence. Clones were read by immunoSEQ multiplex PCR, and TCRdb kept only the in-frame ones, dropping some. The table shows around 170,000 clones, with over 80% occurring only once. The data originate from a study of blood T cell repertoires in COVID-19. Per germline, CDR1 KGHSH and CDR2 LQKENI. The CDR3 has 18 residues. J was trimmed by 2 bases and V by 3 bases; bases with no gene match: 10. This receptor was obtained from a woman aged 35 to 49 with acute or convalescent COVID-19. Sequenced input: peripheral blood. The chain uses TRBV18 and TRBJ1-2, with 12 bases lining up with TRBD1. DNA for the CDR3: TGTGCCAGCTCACCCGCCGGGACAGGGGGCACCCTCAACTATGGCTACACCTTC. Protein product: CASSPAGTGGTLNYGYTF.